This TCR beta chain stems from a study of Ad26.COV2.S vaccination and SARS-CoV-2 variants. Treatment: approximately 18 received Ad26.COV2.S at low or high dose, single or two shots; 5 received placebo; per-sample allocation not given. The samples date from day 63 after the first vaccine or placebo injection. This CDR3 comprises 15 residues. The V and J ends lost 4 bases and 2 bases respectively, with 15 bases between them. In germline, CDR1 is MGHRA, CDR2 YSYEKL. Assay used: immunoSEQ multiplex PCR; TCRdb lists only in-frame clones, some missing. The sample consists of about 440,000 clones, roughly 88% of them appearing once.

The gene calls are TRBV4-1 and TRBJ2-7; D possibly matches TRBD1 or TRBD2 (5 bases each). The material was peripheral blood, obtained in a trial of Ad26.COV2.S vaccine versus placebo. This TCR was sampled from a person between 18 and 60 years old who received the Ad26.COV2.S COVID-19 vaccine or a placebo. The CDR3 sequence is CASSPSRDGTYEQYF. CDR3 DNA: TGCGCCAGCAGCCCCTCCCGGGACGGCACCTACGAGCAGTACTTC.